One sample yielded the 10 T cell receptor beta chains listed below, sequenced in a study of OX40 agonist ivuxolimab in advanced cancers. Some clones are missing from TCRdb's copy, which holds only in-frame ones; the method was immunoSEQ multiplex PCR. The data hold around 26,000 clones, with roughly 90% observed a single time. The sample consisted of CD4+ or CD8+ T cells sorted from blood, taken in a trial of the OX40 agonist ivuxolimab. Source of these receptors: an adult with an advanced solid tumor such as melanoma, head and neck, liver or kidney cancer.

The V call is TRBV6-6, the J call TRBJ1-1, with D tentatively TRBD1 (6 bases). Germline loops: CDR1 MNHNY, CDR2 SVGAGI (reference sequence). The V gene lost 4 bases and the J gene lost 10 bases, with 22 bases spanning the gap. The CDR3 length is 15 residues. For the CDR3, the DNA is TGTGCCAGCAGTTCGAGAAACAGGGAAGCCCAGGGAGCTTTCTTT. Its translation is CASSSRNREAQGAFF.

The chain is built from TRBV11-3 and TRBJ2-1, with 11 bases aligning to TRBD1. V lost 5 bases to trimming and J lost 6 bases; unmatched junction nucleotides: 6. CDR1 is SGHNT and CDR2 is YENEEA in the germline V gene. This CDR3 is 15 amino acids long. The CDR3 nucleotides are TGTGCCAGCAGCGTTGGACAGGGGGCGAGCAATGAGCAGTTCTTC. Translated: CASSVGQGASNEQFF.

This clone appeared once. J is TRBJ2-6 and V is TRBV7-9, with D unclear. Per germline, CDR1 SEHNR and CDR2 FQNEAQ (reference sequence). The germline V and J ends were trimmed by 7 bases and 2 bases, with 6 bases remaining between them. This CDR3 is 13 amino acids long. The CDR3 DNA follows: TGTGCCAGCACCTCACCTGGGGCCAACGTCCTGACTTTC. Amino acids: CASTSPGANVLTF.

This rearrangement joins TRBV6-1 to TRBJ1-3; no reliable D call. Germline loops: CDR1 MNHNS, CDR2 SASEGT. The CDR3 sequence is 12 residues long. V was clipped by 3 bases and J by 5 bases, with 5 bases between them. This CDR3 is CASSESRNTIYF. The CDR3 DNA reads TGTGCCAGCAGTGAGTCTCGAAACACCATATATTTT.

Here the CDR3 reads CASSPGTGISYEQYF. Written as DNA, the CDR3 is TGTGCCAGCAGTCCTGGGACAGGGATTTCTTACGAGCAGTACTTC. The V gene is TRBV27, the J gene TRBJ2-7, with 9 bases matching TRBD1. This CDR3 region has 15 residues. Looked up from germline, CDR1 is MNHEY and CDR2 is SMNVEV (reference sequence). V dropped 5 bases and J dropped 4; count of bases not matched to a gene: 9.

The V gene is TRBV29-1, the J gene TRBJ2-5; 9 positions match TRBD2. Germline CDR1 reads SQVTM; CDR2 reads ANQGSEA. This CDR3 comprises 12 residues. V lost 6 bases and J lost 5; bases outside the gene matches: 4. CDR3 DNA: TGCAGCGTCGGGGCGGGGGGGGAGACCCAGTACTTC. This translates into CSVGAGGETQYF.

This clone was detected once. The J gene is TRBJ2-7, the V gene TRBV5-1; D might be TRBD2 (5 bases). The germline V gene has CDR1 SGHRS and CDR2 YFSETQ. The CDR3 is 14 residues long. V was trimmed by 4 bases and J by 6 bases, leaving 17 bases between them. For the CDR3, the DNA is TGCGCCAGCAGCCGCGCCGGGGAGTTTAGCGAGCAGTACTTC. Its translation is CASSRAGEFSEQYF. Full variable domain (missing parts from reference TRBV5-1 and TRBJ2-7): KAGVTQTPRYLIKTRGQQVTLSCSPISGHRSVSWYQQTPGQGLQFLFEYFSETQRNKGNFPGRFSGRQFSNSRSEMNVSTLELGDSALYLCASSRAGEFSEQYFGPGTRLTVT.

The chain links TRBV7-4 to TRBJ1-2; 9 nucleotides agree with TRBD1. Germline V gene sequence: CDR1 SGHVT, CDR2 SQSDAQ. V shed 4 bases, J shed 3 bases, and the junction held 9 bases outside the gene matches. The CDR3 loop spans 16 amino acids. CDR3 bases: TGTGCCAGCAGCTCGGCCGGGACAGGGAACGACTATGGCTACACCTTC. Translated, it gives CASSSAGTGNDYGYTF.

The J gene is TRBJ2-1, the V gene TRBV28; D assignment may be TRBD1 or TRBD2 (5 bases each). The germline V gene encodes CDR1 MDHEN and CDR2 SYDVKM. Trimming cost V 6 bases and J 0 bases, with 12 bases left between them. The CDR3 totals 15 residues. This chain's CDR3 is CASSLDGTSYNEQFF. CDR3 nucleotides: TGTGCCAGCAGCCTGGACGGGACCTCCTACAATGAGCAGTTCTTC.

This chain uses TRBV5-1 with TRBJ2-1; tentative D call: TRBD2 (6 bases). V dropped 3 bases and J dropped 9 bases, with 22 bases sitting between them. The CDR3 is 16 amino acids. Germline assignment: CDR1 SGHRS and CDR2 YFSETQ. CDR3 bases: TGCGCCAGCAGCTCCCCACATGGAGGGCCAGCGCCTGAGCAGTTCTTC. It yields the protein CASSSPHGGPAPEQFF.